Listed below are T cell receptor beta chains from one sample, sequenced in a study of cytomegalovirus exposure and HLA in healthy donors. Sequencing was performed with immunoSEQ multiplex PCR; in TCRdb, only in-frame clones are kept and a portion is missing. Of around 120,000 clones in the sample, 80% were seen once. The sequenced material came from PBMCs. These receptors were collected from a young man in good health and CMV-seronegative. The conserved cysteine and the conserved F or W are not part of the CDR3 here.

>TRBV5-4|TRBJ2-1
ASSSGGTPYNEQF
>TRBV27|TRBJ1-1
ASSLTGGWTEAF
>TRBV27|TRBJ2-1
ASALGSGNEQF
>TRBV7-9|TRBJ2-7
ASSPGTGNDEQY
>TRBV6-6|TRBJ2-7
ASTPPGLATYEQY
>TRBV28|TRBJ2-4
ASSLHGVGQGLAKNIQY
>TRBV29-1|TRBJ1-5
SVGTGRNQPQH
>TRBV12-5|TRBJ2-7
ASGSTTAGAYEQY
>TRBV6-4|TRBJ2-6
ASSERGSGANVLT
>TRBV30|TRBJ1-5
AWRAGGSNQPQH
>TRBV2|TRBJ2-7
ASSALVTGSYEQY
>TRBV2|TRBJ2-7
ATPRTAGGSYEQY
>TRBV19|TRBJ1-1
ASIGGLDTEAF
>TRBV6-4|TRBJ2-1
ASRPGTSGYNEQF
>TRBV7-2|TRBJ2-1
ASSLGLAGGDEQF
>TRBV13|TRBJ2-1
ASSMTGGSSWQF
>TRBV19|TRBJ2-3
ASSILAGRDTQY
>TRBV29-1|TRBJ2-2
SVLSGNTGELF
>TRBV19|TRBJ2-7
ASSPGTSAGLEQY
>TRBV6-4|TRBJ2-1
ASSRLAWVNEQF
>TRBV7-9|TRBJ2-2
ASSDYSTGELF
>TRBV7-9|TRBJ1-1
ASSLGVADTEAF
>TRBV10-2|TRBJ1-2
ASSESRGLAGYT
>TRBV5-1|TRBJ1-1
ASGQGNTEAF
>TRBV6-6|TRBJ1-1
ASSYGGSTEAF
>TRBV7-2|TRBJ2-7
ASSFSPGTGGHEQY
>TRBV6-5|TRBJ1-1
ASRPPGYFTEAF
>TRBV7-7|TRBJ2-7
ASSLALDRGANEQY
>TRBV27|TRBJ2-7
ASSLNLASPYEQY
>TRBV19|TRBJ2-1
ASSRVSSGRYNEQF
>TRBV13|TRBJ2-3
ASSSLTGIGTGQDTQY
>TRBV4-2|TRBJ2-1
ASSRGAGAVSDEQF
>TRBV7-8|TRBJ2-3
ASRGRDSSTDTQY
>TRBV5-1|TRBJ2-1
ASSNPTGNEQF
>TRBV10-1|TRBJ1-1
ASSSRVNTEAF
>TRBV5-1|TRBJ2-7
ASKMGQGASEQY
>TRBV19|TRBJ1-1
ASTAGENTEAF
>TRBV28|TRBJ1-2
ASSLESGEGVRYGYT
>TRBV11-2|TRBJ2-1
ASSLRTGGDNEQF
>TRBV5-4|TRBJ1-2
ASSPRTGGNYGYP
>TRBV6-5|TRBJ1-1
ASSRSPTCEAF
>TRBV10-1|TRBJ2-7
ASSESGGYEQY
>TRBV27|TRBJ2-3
ACGQGSQY
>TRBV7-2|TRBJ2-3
ASSLGVVEQY
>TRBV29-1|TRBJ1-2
SVSPVLANYGYT
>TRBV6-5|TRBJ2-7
ASSYTHSRSYEQY
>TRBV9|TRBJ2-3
ASSVETSGTYTQY
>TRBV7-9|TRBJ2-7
SSSLGDISPEQY
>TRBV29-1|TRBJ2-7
SARGQGLVYEQY
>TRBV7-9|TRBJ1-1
ASSLGGAAF
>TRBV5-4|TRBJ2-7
ASSFWASYEQY
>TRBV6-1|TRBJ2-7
ASSAGYTGEQY
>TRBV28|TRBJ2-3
AITAPRGSDTQY
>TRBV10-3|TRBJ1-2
AISPPGLWGYT
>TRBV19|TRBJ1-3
ASTRDRGNTIY
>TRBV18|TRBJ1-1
ASSPRENTEAF
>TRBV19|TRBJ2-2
ASSMVRGRLDTGELF